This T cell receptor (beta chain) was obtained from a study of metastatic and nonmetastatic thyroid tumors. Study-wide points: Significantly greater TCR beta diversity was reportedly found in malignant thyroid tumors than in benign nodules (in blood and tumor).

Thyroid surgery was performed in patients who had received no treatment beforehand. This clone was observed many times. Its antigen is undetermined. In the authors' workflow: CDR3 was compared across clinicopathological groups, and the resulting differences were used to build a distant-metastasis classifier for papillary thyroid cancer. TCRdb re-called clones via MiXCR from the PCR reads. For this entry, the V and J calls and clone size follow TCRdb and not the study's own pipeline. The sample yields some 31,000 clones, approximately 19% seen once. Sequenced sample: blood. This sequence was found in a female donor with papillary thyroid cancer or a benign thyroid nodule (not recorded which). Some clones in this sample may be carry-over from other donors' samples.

CDR3 in DNA: TGTGCCAGCTCACCATATACAGGGGATGAAAAACTGTTTTTT. It is translated as CASSPYTGDEKLFF. The chain has TRBV18 and TRBJ1-4; 7 bases are a match to TRBD1. The germline V gene encodes CDR1 KGHSH and CDR2 LQKENI. This CDR3 has 14 amino acids. V dropped 2 bases and J dropped 6; count of bases not matched to a gene: 3.